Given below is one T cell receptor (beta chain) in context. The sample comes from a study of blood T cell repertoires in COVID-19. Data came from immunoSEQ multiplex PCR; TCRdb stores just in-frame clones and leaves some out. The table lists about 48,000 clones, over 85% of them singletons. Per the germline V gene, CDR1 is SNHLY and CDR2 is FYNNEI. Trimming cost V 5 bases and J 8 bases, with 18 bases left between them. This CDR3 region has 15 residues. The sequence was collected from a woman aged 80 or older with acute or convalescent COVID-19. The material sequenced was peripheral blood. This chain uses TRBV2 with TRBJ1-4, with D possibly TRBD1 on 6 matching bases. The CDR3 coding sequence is TGTGCCAGCAGTAAGAGTGGGGGGGCTCAAGAAAAACTGTTTTTT. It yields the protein CASSKSGGAQEKLFF.